A single sample is the source of the 20 T cell receptor beta chains below, sequenced in a study of regulatory T cells in long-lasting Graves disease. Indicated time point: newly diagnosed GD, antithyroid drugs for less than 3 months. RNA from PBMCs was the source of the TCR library. Investigators prepared the TCR beta libraries by applying iRepertoire HTBI primers and Arm-PCR of CDR3 regions. Via MiXCR, TCRdb re-called the multiplex PCR reads, giving one row per CDR3 protein. The sample lists 540,000 or so distinct CDR3 sequences, roughly 14% occurring once. The same data also went into a second study, on T cells in Graves' hyperthyroidism and ophthalmopathy.

The sequencing here drew on peripheral blood mononuclear cells (PBMCs), taken at new diagnosis, from a patient treated with antithyroid drugs. The receptors here all came from a man younger than 45 with Graves disease.

This clonotype was counted ten times or more. The junction does not match germline at one end; this may be a read error. The chain combines TRBV7-9 with TRBJ2-7; D tentatively reads TRBD1 or TRBD2 (5 bases each). Germline assignment: CDR1 SEHNR and CDR2 FQNEAQ (reference sequence). The CDR3 runs 14 residues. As DNA, the CDR3 is TGTGCCAGCAGTTTAGATGGGGGTCCCTACGAGCAGTACTTC. This codes for CASSLDGGPYEQYF.

In this sample, this clonotype turned up many times. V usage is TRBV12-3 or TRBV12-4 and J usage is TRBJ1-4, with D maybe TRBD1 (6 bases). The CDR3 is 15 amino acids. With 1 base removed from V and 7 bases from J, the gap between germline ends came to 13 bases. The CDR3 sequence: CASSLDRAGGEKLFF. The CDR3 coding sequence is TGTGCCAGCAGTTTAGACAGGGCGGGGGGTGAAAAACTGTTTTTT.

This clonotype was observed at least ten times. The chain has TRBV2 and TRBJ2-5, with 9 bases aligning to TRBD2. V lost 6 bases and J lost 1; bases outside the gene matches: 15. This CDR3 has 18 residues. Per germline, CDR1 SNHLY and CDR2 FYNNEI. DNA of the CDR3: TGTGCCAGCAGGGTCTGGAGACTAGCGGACCCTACCCAAGAGACCCAGTACTTC. Translation: CASRVWRLADPTQETQYF.

There are many counts of this clonotype. The chain combines TRBV20-1 with TRBJ2-1, with TRBD2 identical over 11 bases. Germline values: CDR1 DFQATT, CDR2 SNEGSKA (reference sequence). Trimming at V came to 3 bases and at J to 10 bases, leaving 8 bases not matched to a gene. CDR3 length equals 14 residues. CDR3 nucleotide sequence: TGCAGTGCTAGGCCTAGCGGGAGGATTATCGAGCAGTTCTTC. Amino acids: CSARPSGRIIEQFF.

This clonotype has ten or more counts. The rearrangement joins TRBV12-3 or TRBV12-4 to TRBJ2-2; either TRBD1 or TRBD2 may supply D (5 bases each). Trimming pared 10 bases from V and 4 bases from J, leaving 10 bases between. This CDR3 has 12 residues. CDR3 sequence (DNA): TGTGCCAATACTAGGGGCACCGGGGAGCTGTTTTTT. Amino acid sequence: CANTRGTGELFF.

This sequence joins TRBV5-1 and TRBJ2-5; 7 bases line up with TRBD1. The CDR3 has 16 residues. Germline CDR1 is SGHRS and CDR2 is YFSETQ. Unmatched junction bases numbered 14, after V lost 4 bases and J lost 5 bases. The CDR3 DNA sequence: TGCGCCAGCAGCGTGGGGGACAGATCAAGAGGGGAGACCCAGTACTTC. Translated: CASSVGDRSRGETQYF.

J is TRBJ2-3 and V is TRBV4-1, with D possibly called TRBD1 or TRBD2 (5 bases each). The CDR3 extends over 15 amino acids. Trimming took 1 base from V and 9 from J, leaving 17 bases between them. Germline V gives CDR1 MGHRA, CDR2 YSYEKL. The CDR3 sequence is CASSQVGTVSGTQYF. CDR3 nucleotide sequence: TGCGCCAGCAGCCAAGTGGGGACCGTTAGTGGGACGCAGTATTTT.

In this sample, this clonotype turned up many times. The rearrangement links TRBV3-1 to TRBJ2-7; tentatively, D is TRBD1 (5 bases). The CDR3 is 18 amino acids. From germline, CDR1 is LGHDT and CDR2 YNNKEL (reference sequence). Deletions cut 2 bases from V and 3 bases from J, with 23 bases between. CDR3 residues: CASSQPGPNTPQGYEQYF. In nucleotides, the CDR3 is TGTGCCAGCAGCCAACCGGGCCCGAATACTCCTCAGGGCTACGAGCAGTACTTC.

V gene TRBV19 combines with J gene TRBJ2-1; 10 nucleotides match TRBD2. CDR1 and CDR2 (germline): LNHDA, SQIVND (reference sequence). The CDR3 has 19 residues. Germline trimming cut 4 bases from V and 0 bases from J; bases unmatched to any gene: 12. CDR3 DNA: TGTGCCAGTAGTACGCCGTGGACTAGCGGTCTCTCCTCCTACAATGAGCAGTTCTTC. It codes for CASSTPWTSGLSSYNEQFF.

About this clonotype: A much larger clonotype is one base distant, so this may be a read error. The J gene is TRBJ1-5, the V gene TRBV29-1; D uncertain. The CDR3 is made up of 12 amino acids. Germline CDR1 and CDR2: SQVTM and ANQGSEA. The CDR3 reads CSVREGTQPRHF. Written as DNA, the CDR3 is TGCAGCGTTCGTGAGGGAACTCAGCCCCGGCATTTT.

This clonotype was picked up many times. The rearrangement joins TRBV20-1 to TRBJ2-5; TRBD2 matches at 9 bases. The CDR3 runs 14 residues. V lost 3 bases and J lost 5; bases outside the gene matches: 7. In germline, CDR1 is DFQATT, CDR2 SNEGSKA (reference sequence). CDR3 in amino acids: CSASHSGSDETQYF. CDR3 in DNA: TGCAGTGCTAGCCATAGCGGGAGTGACGAGACCCAGTACTTC.

This clonotype was observed many times. The CDR3 reads CAWSRQTPYGYTF. CDR3 bases: TGTGCCTGGAGTCGACAGACGCCTTATGGCTACACCTTC. This chain links TRBV30 with TRBJ1-2, with D perhaps TRBD1 (5 bases). The ends were cut back, 2 bases at V and 5 bases at J, with 12 bases in the middle. Germline V lookup: CDR1 GTSNPN, CDR2 SVGIG (reference sequence). The CDR3 loop spans 13 amino acids.

This clonotype came up many times. The chain recombines TRBV2 with TRBJ1-2, with TRBD1 matching over 8 bases. Germline V gene sequence: CDR1 SNHLY, CDR2 FYNNEI. The CDR3 contains 15 residues. The V and J ends lost 11 bases and 2 bases, in that order; junction bases with no gene match: 13. The CDR3 loop is CASATTGERNYGYTF. In nucleotides, the CDR3 is TGTGCCTCAGCGACGACAGGGGAGAGAAACTATGGCTACACCTTC.

The table lists this clonotype with many counts. The chain is built from TRBV12-3 or TRBV12-4 and TRBJ1-1; tentative D call: TRBD1 (5 bases). The CDR3 is 16 amino acids. With 1 base removed from V and 5 bases from J, the gap between germline ends came to 17 bases. This chain's CDR3 is CASSLGTWPGETEAFF. DNA for the CDR3: TGTGCCAGCAGTTTAGGGACATGGCCAGGAGAGACTGAAGCTTTCTTT.

V gene TRBV28 combines with J gene TRBJ1-2, with a tentative D call TRBD1 (5 bases). From germline, CDR1 is MDHEN and CDR2 SYDVKM. V was cut by 3 bases and J by 8 bases, with 16 bases left in between. This CDR3 has 14 residues. CDR3 loop: CASSLGGTLRGYTF. In DNA form, the CDR3 reads TGTGCCAGCAGTTTGGGAGGGACTTTGCGGGGCTACACCTTC.

The table lists this clonotype with many counts. J is TRBJ2-3 and V is TRBV12-3 or TRBV12-4; no clear D. The V end was cut by 4 bases, the J end by 10 bases, with 9 bases between. The CDR3 loop spans 11 amino acids. The CDR3 DNA reads TGTGCCAGCAGTTACCGAGGAGCGCAGTATTTT. This codes for CASSYRGAQYF.

This chain joins TRBV12-3 or TRBV12-4 and TRBJ2-6; D unclear. The CDR3 is made up of 17 amino acids. Trimming removed 8 bases at V and 2 bases at J, with 19 bases between. CDR3 sequence: CASSSRRSSTGANVLTF. CDR3 DNA: TGTGCCAGCTCCTCCCGGCGGTCCAGTACTGGGGCCAACGTCCTGACTTTC.

There are many counts of this clonotype. The chain joins TRBV11-2 to TRBJ1-1; D perhaps matches TRBD1 (6 bases). The CDR3 extends over 14 amino acids. Germline-derived CDR1 and CDR2 are SGHAT and FQNNGV. Trimming took off 8 bases at V and 2 bases at J, with 15 bases between the two ends. The CDR3 nucleotides read TGTGCCAGCCGGAAATATGGGACAAACACTGAAGCTTTCTTT. Amino acids: CASRKYGTNTEAFF.

This clonotype was seen repeatedly, ten times or more. V gene TRBV2 combines with J gene TRBJ1-4; 7 nucleotides match TRBD1. The V gene end was trimmed by 8 bases and the J gene end by 8 bases; junction bases not matched to a gene: 14. Germline CDR1 and CDR2: SNHLY and FYNNEI. The CDR3 sequence is 15 residues long. Written as DNA, the CDR3 is TGTGCCAGCTTCCGAAGCAAGGGGGCTGAAGAAAAACTGTTTTTT. It specifies CASFRSKGAEEKLFF.

This chain uses TRBV29-1 with TRBJ2-3; TRBD2 matches 7 bases. There are 13 residues in the CDR3. J lost 0 bases, V lost 7 bases, and 4 bases had no gene match. Germline values: CDR1 SQVTM, CDR2 ANQGSEA. CDR3 DNA sequence: TGCAGCGGGGGGGGTACTAGCACAGATACGCAGTATTTT. Its protein product is CSGGGTSTDTQYF.